Described below is a single TCR beta chain sequence and its context. The data were taken from a study of blood T cell repertoires in COVID-19. About the research overall: There were acute and convalescent COVID-19 samples, and they came from the United States, Italy and Spain. Nucleic acid was either cDNA or gDNA, and it came from T cells, B-cell-depleted T cells, or PBMCs.

In the original workflow: Amplification from reference gene primers served as the basis for estimated nucleated cell counts. The repertoire was sequenced with immunoSEQ multiplex PCR; TCRdb's copy has only in-frame clones and lacks some. V and J calls and clone size are as listed in that table; D and trimming were resolved from the DNA. The table has over 150,000 clones, 80% to 90% seen once. Germline loops: CDR1 GTSNPN, CDR2 SVGIG (reference sequence). The CDR3 length is 15 residues. With 2 bases removed from V and 8 bases from J, the gap between germline ends came to 18 bases. The TCR comes from a woman of 80 years or more with acute or convalescent COVID-19. The chain uses TRBV30 and TRBJ1-4, with D possibly TRBD1 on 5 matching bases. Sequenced sample: peripheral blood. The CDR3 is CAWSKGTGGREKLFF. The CDR3 region has the DNA TGTGCCTGGAGTAAGGGAACAGGAGGGAGGGAAAAACTGTTTTTT.